These 21 T cell receptor beta chains originate from one sample sequenced in a study of shared clonotypes between healthy human individuals. Assay used: immunoSEQ multiplex PCR; TCRdb lists only in-frame clones, some missing. The data show roughly 1,800,000 clones, with over 85% seen just once and 0.95% to 1.5% held by the top ten. Positively selected for CCR7, the CD45RO-negative cells used as naive CD8 cells excluded terminally differentiated effector memory CD45RA+ cells. Specimen: naive CD8+ T cells sorted from blood. The receptors were gathered from a man aged 18 to 29 in good health.

The chain uses TRBV2 and TRBJ2-7, with D uncertain. V was cut by 7 bases and J by 5 bases, with 9 bases left in between. This CDR3 spans 11 amino acids. The germline V gene has CDR1 SNHLY and CDR2 FYNNEI. CDR3 in amino acids: CASMRGNEQYF. DNA for the CDR3: TGTGCCAGCATGCGTGGGAACGAGCAGTACTTC.

The J gene is TRBJ1-2, the V gene TRBV19; D ambiguous. CDR1 is LNHDA and CDR2 is SQIVND in the germline V gene (reference sequence). The CDR3 is 15 amino acids. Trimming removed 1 base at V and 2 bases at J, with 11 bases between. The CDR3 is CASSIAAGYNYGYTF. The CDR3 nucleotides are TGTGCCAGTAGTATAGCCGCCGGGTACAACTATGGCTACACCTTC.

The chain combines TRBV9 with TRBJ2-1; D gene ambiguous. This CDR3 is 14 amino acids long. Germline V gives CDR1 SGDLS, CDR2 YYNGEE. Trimming pared 2 bases from V and 5 bases from J, leaving 11 bases between. The CDR3 sequence is CASSVDGWDNEQFF. In nucleotides, the CDR3 is TGTGCCAGCAGCGTTGACGGGTGGGACAATGAGCAGTTCTTC.

The chain uses TRBV27 and TRBJ1-2; D not resolved. This CDR3 has 13 residues. The germline V gene encodes CDR1 MNHEY and CDR2 SMNVEV (reference sequence). The V gene lost 7 bases and the J gene lost 4 bases, with 13 bases spanning the gap. Here the CDR3 reads CASTNPGVYGYTF. The CDR3 DNA sequence: TGTGCCAGCACCAATCCCGGGGTCTATGGCTACACCTTC.

The V and J genes are TRBV7-9 and TRBJ2-2; 8 positions match TRBD2. This CDR3 region has 14 residues. From germline, CDR1 is SEHNR and CDR2 FQNEAQ (reference sequence). The trim removed 8 bases at V and 1 base at J, leaving 3 bases unmatched. This chain's CDR3 is CASQTSENTGELFF. The CDR3 DNA follows: TGTGCCAGCCAGACTAGCGAGAACACCGGGGAGCTGTTTTTT.

DNA for the CDR3: TGCGCCAGCAGCCAAGGAGGACCTTATACTGGAAACACCATATATTTT. It translates to CASSQGGPYTGNTIYF. The chain carries TRBV4-1 and TRBJ1-3; D is undetermined. The CDR3 consists of 16 residues. The germline gives CDR1 MGHRA, CDR2 YSYEKL. V was clipped by 1 base and J by 2 bases, with 12 bases between them.

The CDR3, as DNA: TGTGCCAGCAGCGTCGGGTGGGAGGCGCATCAACGGGGCACCGGGGAGCTGTTTTTT. It codes for CASSVGWEAHQRGTGELFF. This chain links TRBV9 with TRBJ2-2, with D possibly TRBD2 on 6 matching bases. Looked up from germline, CDR1 is SGDLS and CDR2 is YYNGEE. The CDR3 consists of 19 residues. The V gene lost 2 bases and the J gene lost 4 bases, with 24 bases spanning the gap.

Concerning this clone: Other DNA variants within this sample encode the same CDR3. V gene TRBV30 combines with J gene TRBJ2-3, with D maybe TRBD2 (5 bases). Germline assignment: CDR1 GTSNPN and CDR2 SVGIG (reference sequence). V was cut by 2 bases and J by 6 bases, with 9 bases left in between. The CDR3 is 12 amino acids. The CDR3 protein is CAWSPSSDTQYF. The CDR3 nucleotides are TGTGCCTGGAGTCCTAGCTCGGATACGCAGTATTTT.

In regard to this clone: At the DNA level, this CDR3 is encoded by other sequences in the same sample as well. The J gene is TRBJ1-2, the V gene TRBV7-9; D is unclear. The CDR3 is made up of 11 amino acids. Germline CDR1 and CDR2: SEHNR and FQNEAQ (reference sequence). The V end lost 5 bases, the J end lost 4 bases, and 5 bases lay between the germline ends. The CDR3 DNA sequence: TGTGCCAGCAGCGAAGGCTATGGCTACACCTTC. It translates to CASSEGYGYTF.

This chain uses TRBV6-5 with TRBJ2-7; 7 bases agree with TRBD2. The J segment lost 4 bases and the V segment lost 0 bases, leaving 3 bases of the junction unmatched. The germline V gene has CDR1 MNHEY and CDR2 SVGAGI. The CDR3 totals 14 residues. In nucleotides, the CDR3 is TGTGCCAGCAGTTACTCCCTAGCGGAGTACGAGCAGTACTTC. Its translation: CASSYSLAEYEQYF.

DNA of the CDR3: TGTGCCAGCAGTTTATCATCCGCTCCAAACTCACCCCTCCACTTT. Translating it yields CASSLSSAPNSPLHF. The J gene is TRBJ1-6, the V gene TRBV27; the D is unclear. Germline V gene data show CDR1 as MNHEY and CDR2 as SMNVEV (reference sequence). Trimming shortened V by 0 bases and J by 10 bases, and 13 bases separated the two germline ends. This CDR3 contains 15 residues.

The V call is TRBV28, the J call TRBJ2-1, with 8 bases that match TRBD1. The CDR3 contains 13 residues. Losses at the gene ends were 3 bases for V and 8 bases for J; bases not matched to a gene: 3. In germline, CDR1 is MDHEN, CDR2 SYDVKM. The CDR3, as DNA: TGTGCCAGCAGTTTCGGACAGGGCTATGAGCAGTTCTTC. Translation gives CASSFGQGYEQFF.

The rearrangement joins TRBV5-1 to TRBJ2-2, with D perhaps matching TRBD2 (5 bases). Germline CDR1 SGHRS, CDR2 YFSETQ. With 3 bases removed from V and 7 bases from J, the gap between germline ends came to 10 bases. The CDR3 spans 13 residues. The DNA of the CDR3 is TGCGCCAGCAGCTATGACGAGGGCGGGGAGCTGTTTTTT. Its translation is CASSYDEGGELFF. Filled out from reference TRBV5-1 and TRBJ2-2, the complete variable domain reads KAGVTQTPRYLIKTRGQQVTLSCSPISGHRSVSWYQQTPGQGLQFLFEYFSETQRNKGNFPGRFSGRQFSNSRSEMNVSTLELGDSALYLCASSYDEGGELFFGEGSRLTVL.

V is TRBV7-9 and J is TRBJ1-1, with D tentatively TRBD1 (6 bases). The germline V and J ends were trimmed by 0 bases and 5 bases, with 13 bases remaining between them. The CDR3 totals 15 residues. Germline CDR1 SEHNR, CDR2 FQNEAQ (reference sequence). CDR3: CASSLAPRGETEAFF. CDR3 coding DNA: TGTGCCAGCAGCTTAGCGCCCAGGGGCGAGACTGAAGCTTTCTTT.

This sequence joins TRBV4-1 and TRBJ2-7; tentatively, D is TRBD2 (5 bases). The germline V and J ends were trimmed by 3 bases and 6 bases, with 18 bases remaining between them. The germline V gene has CDR1 MGHRA and CDR2 YSYEKL. This CDR3 region has 15 residues. The CDR3 DNA reads TGCGCCAGCAGCCACCAAGAAGGTCTAGCAATCGAGCAGTACTTC. It is translated as CASSHQEGLAIEQYF.

The chain recombines TRBV7-9 with TRBJ2-7; D not resolved. This CDR3 has 12 residues. V was pared by 3 bases and J by 3 bases, with 6 bases between. In germline, CDR1 is SEHNR, CDR2 FQNEAQ (reference sequence). The DNA of the CDR3 is TGTGCCAGCAGCTTTTGGGTCTACGAGCAGTACTTC. As protein: CASSFWVYEQYF.

This chain connects TRBV7-8 to TRBJ2-7; tentatively, D is TRBD1 (6 bases). Between the trimmed V and J ends, which lost 5 bases and 6 bases, there was a span of 17 bases. The germline V gene encodes CDR1 SGHVS and CDR2 FQNEAQ. This CDR3 has 14 residues. The CDR3 region is CASSLSSTGFEQYF. The DNA of the CDR3 is TGTGCCAGCAGCCTAAGCTCAACAGGGTTCGAGCAGTACTTC.

V usage is TRBV9 and J usage is TRBJ2-1; 11 bases map to TRBD2. Germline CDR1 reads SGDLS; CDR2 reads YYNGEE. The CDR3 consists of 15 residues. V was pared by 2 bases and J by 7 bases, with 5 bases of the junction left unmatched. For the CDR3, the DNA is TGTGCCAGCAGCGTGTTAGCGGGAGGGCCGAATGAGCAGTTCTTC. Translating it yields CASSVLAGGPNEQFF.

This chain links TRBV6-6 with TRBJ2-1, with D maybe TRBD2 (6 bases). Germline CDR1 and CDR2: MNHNY and SVGAGI (reference sequence). Trimming left V 5 bases short and J 7 bases short, with 18 bases between. The CDR3 contains 15 residues. CDR3 protein: CASSQGEEGKNEQFF. In DNA, the CDR3 is TGTGCCAGCAGTCAAGGAGAGGAGGGAAAGAATGAGCAGTTCTTC.

The chain employs TRBV7-8 and TRBJ2-3; 8 bases agree with TRBD2. Germline values: CDR1 SGHVS, CDR2 FQNEAQ. The CDR3 consists of 17 residues. The J segment lost 7 bases and the V segment lost 5 bases, leaving 17 bases of the junction unmatched. The CDR3 is CASSPSNVGGLVNTQYF. The CDR3 DNA reads as TGTGCCAGCAGCCCTAGCAATGTAGGGGGACTAGTCAATACGCAGTATTTT.

This chain uses TRBV10-1 with TRBJ2-3; D is unresolved. CDR1 and CDR2 from the germline V gene are WNHNN and SYGVQD (reference sequence). This CDR3 comprises 14 residues. V lost 3 bases and J 2 bases, leaving 9 bases between the germline ends. This CDR3 is CASSDNLPTDTQYF. CDR3 coding DNA: TGCGCCAGCAGTGATAACCTCCCCACAGATACGCAGTATTTT.